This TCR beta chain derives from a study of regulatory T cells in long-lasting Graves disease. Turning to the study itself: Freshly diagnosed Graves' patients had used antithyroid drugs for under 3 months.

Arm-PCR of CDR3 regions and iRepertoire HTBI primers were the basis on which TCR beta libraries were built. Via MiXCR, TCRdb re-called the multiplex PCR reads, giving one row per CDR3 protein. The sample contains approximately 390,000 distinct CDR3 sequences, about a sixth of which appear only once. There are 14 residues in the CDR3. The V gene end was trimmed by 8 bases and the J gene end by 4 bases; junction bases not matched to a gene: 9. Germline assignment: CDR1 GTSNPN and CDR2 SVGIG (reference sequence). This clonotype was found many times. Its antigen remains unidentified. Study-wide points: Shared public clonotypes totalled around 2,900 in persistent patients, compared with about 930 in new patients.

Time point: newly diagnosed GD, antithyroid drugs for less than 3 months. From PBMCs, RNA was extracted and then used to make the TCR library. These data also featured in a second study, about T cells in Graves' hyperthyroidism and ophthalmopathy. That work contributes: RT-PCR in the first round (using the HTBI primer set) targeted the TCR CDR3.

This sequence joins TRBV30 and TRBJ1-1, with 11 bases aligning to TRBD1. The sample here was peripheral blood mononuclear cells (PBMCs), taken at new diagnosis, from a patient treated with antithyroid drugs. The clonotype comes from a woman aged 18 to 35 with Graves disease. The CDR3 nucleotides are TGTGCCGGCAAATACGGGACAGGGGGCACTGAAGCTTTCTTT. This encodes CAGKYGTGGTEAFF.